Below, 11 T cell receptor beta chains from the same sample are listed, as sequenced in a study of cytomegalovirus exposure and HLA in healthy donors. The PCR made use of 60 Vbeta and 13 Jbeta primers. Sequencing used immunoSEQ multiplex PCR; TCRdb keeps in-frame clones, though not all of them. The table includes 70,000 to 95,000 clones, more than 75% detected once. The sample comprised PBMCs. Receptors originate from a woman between 40 and 50 years old in good health and CMV-seropositive.

The V gene is TRBV5-1, the J gene TRBJ2-3, with 9 bases that match TRBD2. Germline V gene lookup returns CDR1 SGHRS and CDR2 YFSETQ. CDR3 length equals 16 residues. V dropped 4 bases and J dropped 0; count of bases not matched to a gene: 6. CDR3 sequence reads: CASSPVSGRSTDTQYF. The CDR3, as DNA: TGCGCCAGCAGCCCGGTAAGCGGGAGGAGCACAGATACGCAGTATTTT.

This clone showed up just once. V is TRBV19 and J is TRBJ1-5; D may be TRBD1 (6 bases). This CDR3 has 15 residues. V gave up 11 bases and J gave up 0 bases, with 17 bases separating them. Germline CDR1 and CDR2: LNHDA and SQIVND (reference sequence). The DNA of the CDR3 is TGTGCCTCTGAGGACAGCCTCTATAGCAATCAGCCCCAGCATTTT. Protein: CASEDSLYSNQPQHF.

The CDR3 is CASSFREDPETFF. The CDR3 DNA sequence: TGTGCCAGCAGTTTCAGGGAGGACCCTGAGACTTTCTTT. The chain carries TRBV6-4 and TRBJ1-1, with D possibly being TRBD1 (5 bases). Trimming removed 5 bases from V and 12 bases from J, with 19 bases in between. CDR3 length: 13 amino acids. Per germline, CDR1 MRHNA and CDR2 SNTAGT.

The chain combines TRBV6-5 with TRBJ2-7; perhaps TRBD1 as D (5 bases). This CDR3 is 12 amino acids long. The germline V gene encodes CDR1 MNHEY and CDR2 SVGAGI. V was clipped by 8 bases and J by 5 bases, with 13 bases between them. CDR3 amino acids: CASSRALDEQYF. DNA for the CDR3: TGTGCCAGCTCCAGGGCCTTAGACGAGCAGTACTTC.

The rearrangement uses TRBV6-1 and TRBJ1-5; D perhaps matches TRBD1 (5 bases). Trimming stripped 8 bases from V and 0 bases from J, with 14 bases between. This CDR3 has 15 residues. In germline, CDR1 is MNHNS, CDR2 SASEGT. The DNA for the CDR3 is TGTGCCAGCGGGGCAGCAGGCGATAGCAATCAGCCCCAGCATTTT. It is translated as CASGAAGDSNQPQHF.

This clone was detected once. The rearrangement links TRBV18 to TRBJ1-2; D remains unclear. Germline CDR1 reads KGHSH; CDR2 reads LQKENI. Between the trimmed V and J ends, which lost 3 bases and 2 bases, there was a span of 7 bases. The CDR3 sequence is 13 residues long. Here the CDR3 reads CASSPDGNYGYTF. CDR3 coding DNA: TGTGCCAGCTCACCTGACGGGAACTATGGCTACACCTTC.

The chain links TRBV18 to TRBJ1-1, with D unclear. Looked up from germline, CDR1 is KGHSH and CDR2 is LQKENI. Trimming took 4 bases from V and 0 from J, leaving 12 bases between them. The length of the CDR3 is 15 residues. The DNA of the CDR3 is TGTGCCAGCTCACTTTCCTTACAGATGAACACTGAAGCTTTCTTT. This translates into CASSLSLQMNTEAFF.

This clone was recorded a few times. V and J are TRBV10-1 and TRBJ1-1; D call uncertain. Trimming stripped 4 bases from V and 0 bases from J, with 6 bases between. The CDR3 contains 13 residues. Germline values: CDR1 WNHNN, CDR2 SYGVQD (reference sequence). DNA for the CDR3: TGCGCCAGCAGTGCCGCGGTGAACACTGAAGCTTTCTTT. This translates into CASSAAVNTEAFF.

The chain's CDR3 is CASSLGLLSSYNEQFF. The CDR3 nucleotides read TGCGCCAGCAGCTTGGGACTCCTGAGCTCCTACAATGAGCAGTTCTTC. The rearrangement uses TRBV5-1 and TRBJ2-1, with D uncertain. Looked up from germline, CDR1 is SGHRS and CDR2 is YFSETQ. The CDR3 has 16 amino acids. Trimming removed 0 bases from V and 0 bases from J, with 10 bases in between.

The chain carries TRBV15 and TRBJ2-7, with a weak D call TRBD2 (6 bases). CDR1 and CDR2 from the germline V gene are LNHNV and YYDKDF (reference sequence). V dropped 0 bases and J dropped 6 bases, with 12 bases sitting between them. The CDR3 consists of 14 residues. The CDR3 reads CATSRDNVGGEQYF. The CDR3 bases are TGTGCCACCAGCAGAGATAATGTGGGGGGCGAGCAGTACTTC. The entire variable domain, with the rest obtained from reference TRBV15 and TRBJ2-7, is as follows: DAMVIQNPRYQVTQFGKPVTLSCSQTLNHNVMYWYQQKSSQAPKLLFHYYDKDFNNEADTPDNFQSRRPNTSFCFLDIRSPGLGDTAMYLCATSRDNVGGEQYFGPGTRLTVT.

This chain uses TRBV18 with TRBJ2-7; 7 nucleotides agree with TRBD1. V dropped 3 bases and J dropped 2; count of bases not matched to a gene: 7. CDR1 and CDR2 (germline): KGHSH, LQKENI. The CDR3 loop spans 15 amino acids. The CDR3 is CASSPRQGDPYEQYF. CDR3 bases: TGTGCCAGCTCACCCAGACAGGGTGACCCCTACGAGCAGTACTTC.